The sequence of this T cell receptor (beta chain) was determined in a study of blood T cells in healthy people across ages. Study-wide points: The lack of PBMC sorting stopped any conclusive naive versus antigen-experienced comparison.

The donors, aged about 6 to 100, were healthy Caucasians from Russia. The draw of peripheral blood yielded approximately 10 milliliters from each donor. As concerns this clonotype: The antigen is undetermined.

Germline V lookup: CDR1 SGDLS, CDR2 YYNGEE. The CDR3 has 18 residues. The ends lost 0 bases at V and 1 base at J; junction bases unmatched: 13. A second PCR of about 6 to 12 cycles used a sample-barcoded 5' primer and a J-beta primer mix. Sequencing recovered at least 3 million CDR3-containing paired-end reads from each sample. TCRdb reprocessed the 5' RACE reads via MiXCR and lists one record per CDR3 protein. The table includes around 1.5 million distinct CDR3 sequences, around 59% detected once. The sample comprised blood. The V call is TRBV9, the J call TRBJ2-7; 7 bases are a match to TRBD1. The origin of this receptor is a man younger than 30 in good health. The CDR3 sequence: CASSVGESLGGRSYEQYF. For the CDR3, the DNA is TGTGCCAGCAGCGTAGGTGAAAGTCTAGGGGGCAGGTCCTACGAGCAGTACTTC.